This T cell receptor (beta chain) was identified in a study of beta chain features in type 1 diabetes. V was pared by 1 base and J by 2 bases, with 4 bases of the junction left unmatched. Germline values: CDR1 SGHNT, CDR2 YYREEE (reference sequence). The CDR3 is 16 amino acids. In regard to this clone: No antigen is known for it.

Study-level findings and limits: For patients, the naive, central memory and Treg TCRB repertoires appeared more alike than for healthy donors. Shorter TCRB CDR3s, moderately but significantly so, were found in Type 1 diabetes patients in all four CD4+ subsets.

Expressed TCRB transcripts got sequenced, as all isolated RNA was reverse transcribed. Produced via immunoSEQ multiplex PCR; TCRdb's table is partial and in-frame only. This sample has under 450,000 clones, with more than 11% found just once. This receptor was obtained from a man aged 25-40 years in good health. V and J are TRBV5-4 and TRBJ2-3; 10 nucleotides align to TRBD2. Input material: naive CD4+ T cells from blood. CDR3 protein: CASSLRLAGLTDTQYF. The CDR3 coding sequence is TGTGCCAGCAGCTTGCGACTAGCGGGCCTCACAGATACGCAGTATTTT.